This T cell receptor beta chain was sequenced for a study of cytomegalovirus exposure and HLA in healthy donors. At the level of the study: An early data release held approximately 80 million unique TCRs from HLA-typed donors. Study observations and caveats: Earlier analysis found most TCR beta V segments productive about 87% or about 30% of the time. The investigators catalogued 164 TCR beta chains as cytomegalovirus-associated.

The CDR3 contains 12 residues. Looked up from germline, CDR1 is SGHRS and CDR2 is YFSETQ. Losses at the gene ends were 4 bases for V and 8 bases for J; bases not matched to a gene: 5. For this clone: The antigen is undetermined.

The primer mix had 60 Vbeta and 13 Jbeta primers. The data were produced by immunoSEQ multiplex PCR, yet TCRdb's version contains in-frame clones alone and is incomplete. Here the sample spans about 250,000 clones, under 80% being singletons. Sequencing used PBMCs. This chain links TRBV5-1 with TRBJ1-1, with 7 bases identical to TRBD1. The TCR originated in a female donor in good health and CMV-seronegative. The DNA of the CDR3 is TGCGCCAGCAGCCGGACGGACAGGGAAGCTTTCTTT. It codes for CASSRTDREAFF. The variable domain in full, completed from reference TRBV5-1 and TRBJ1-1, reads KAGVTQTPRYLIKTRGQQVTLSCSPISGHRSVSWYQQTPGQGLQFLFEYFSETQRNKGNFPGRFSGRQFSNSRSEMNVSTLELGDSALYLCASSRTDREAFFGQGTRLTVV.